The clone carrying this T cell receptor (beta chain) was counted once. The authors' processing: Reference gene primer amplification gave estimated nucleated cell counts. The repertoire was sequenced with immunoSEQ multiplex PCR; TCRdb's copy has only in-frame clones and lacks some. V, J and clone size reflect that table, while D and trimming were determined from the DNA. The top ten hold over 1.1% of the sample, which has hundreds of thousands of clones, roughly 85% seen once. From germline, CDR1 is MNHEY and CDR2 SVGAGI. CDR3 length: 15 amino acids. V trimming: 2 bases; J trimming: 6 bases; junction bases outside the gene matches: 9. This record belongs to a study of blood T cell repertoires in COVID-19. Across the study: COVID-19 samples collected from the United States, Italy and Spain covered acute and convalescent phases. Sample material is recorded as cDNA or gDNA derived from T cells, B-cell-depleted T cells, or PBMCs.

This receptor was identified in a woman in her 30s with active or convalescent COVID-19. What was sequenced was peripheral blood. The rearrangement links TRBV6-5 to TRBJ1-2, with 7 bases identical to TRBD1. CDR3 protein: CASSYRQGSPNGYTF. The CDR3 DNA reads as TGTGCCAGCAGTTACAGACAGGGCTCCCCTAATGGCTACACCTTC.